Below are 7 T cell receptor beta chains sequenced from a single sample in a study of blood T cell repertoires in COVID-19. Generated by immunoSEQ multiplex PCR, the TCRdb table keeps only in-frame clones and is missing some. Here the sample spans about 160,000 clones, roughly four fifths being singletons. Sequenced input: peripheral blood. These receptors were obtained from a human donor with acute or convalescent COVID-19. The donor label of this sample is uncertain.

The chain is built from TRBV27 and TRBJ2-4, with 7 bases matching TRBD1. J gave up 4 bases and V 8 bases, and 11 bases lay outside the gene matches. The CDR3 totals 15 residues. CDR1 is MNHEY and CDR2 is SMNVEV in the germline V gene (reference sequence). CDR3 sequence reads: CASRPTPGQKNIQYF. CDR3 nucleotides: TGTGCCAGCCGGCCAACTCCGGGACAGAAAAACATTCAGTACTTC.

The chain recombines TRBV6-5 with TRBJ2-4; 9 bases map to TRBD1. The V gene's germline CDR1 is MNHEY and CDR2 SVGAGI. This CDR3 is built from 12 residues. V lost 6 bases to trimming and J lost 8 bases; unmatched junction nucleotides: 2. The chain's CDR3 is CASSRTGDIQYF. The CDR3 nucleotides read TGTGCCAGCAGCCGGACAGGGGACATTCAGTACTTC.

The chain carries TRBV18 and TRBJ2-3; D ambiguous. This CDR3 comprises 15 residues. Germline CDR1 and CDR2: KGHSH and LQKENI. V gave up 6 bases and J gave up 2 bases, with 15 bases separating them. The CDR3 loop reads CASSLVGAFTDTQYF. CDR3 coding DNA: TGTGCCAGCTCCCTTGTGGGCGCCTTCACAGATACGCAGTATTTT. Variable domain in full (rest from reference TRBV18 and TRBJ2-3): NAGVMQNPRHLVRRRGQEARLRCSPMKGHSHVYWYRQLPEEGLKFMVYLQKENIIDESGMPKERFSAEFPKEGPSILRIQQVVRGDSAAYFCASSLVGAFTDTQYFGPGTRLTVL.

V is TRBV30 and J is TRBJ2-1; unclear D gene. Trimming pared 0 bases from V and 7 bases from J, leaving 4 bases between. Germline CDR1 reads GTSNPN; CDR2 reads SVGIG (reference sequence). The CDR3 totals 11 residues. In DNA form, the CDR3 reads TGTGCCTGGAGTGTACGGAATGAGCAGTTCTTC. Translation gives CAWSVRNEQFF.

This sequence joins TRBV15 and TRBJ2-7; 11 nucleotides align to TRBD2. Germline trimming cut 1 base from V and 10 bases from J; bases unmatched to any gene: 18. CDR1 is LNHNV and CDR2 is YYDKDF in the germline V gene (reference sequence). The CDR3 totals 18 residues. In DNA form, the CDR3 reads TGTGCCACCAGCAGAGGGGCTAGCGGGGGGACTTTCCTTACGAGACAGTACTTC. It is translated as CATSRGASGGTFLTRQYF.

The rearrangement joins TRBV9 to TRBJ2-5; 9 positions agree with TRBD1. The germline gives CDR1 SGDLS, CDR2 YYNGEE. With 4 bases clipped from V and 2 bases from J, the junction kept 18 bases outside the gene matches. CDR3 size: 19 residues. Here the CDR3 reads CASSQRQGEPEGPQETQYF. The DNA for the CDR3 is TGTGCCAGCAGCCAGAGACAGGGGGAGCCGGAGGGTCCTCAAGAGACCCAGTACTTC.

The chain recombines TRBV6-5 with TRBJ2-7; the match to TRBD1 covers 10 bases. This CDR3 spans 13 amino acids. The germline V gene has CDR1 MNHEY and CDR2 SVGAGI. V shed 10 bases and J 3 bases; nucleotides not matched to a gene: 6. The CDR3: CATDRGPLYEQYF. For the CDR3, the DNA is TGTGCCACCGACAGGGGGCCCCTCTACGAGCAGTACTTC.